This TCR beta chain was observed in a study of cytomegalovirus exposure and HLA in healthy donors. Regarding the study as a whole: Later analysis reportedly placed an Asian-associated ancestry cluster below the roughly 700-donor mean in N-insertions.

This CDR3 has 15 amino acids. Germline CDR1 reads SGHVS; CDR2 reads FQNEAQ. Trimming left V 3 bases short and J 4 bases short, with 15 bases between. In this sample, this clone turned up once. Its matching antigen is unknown. PCR primers comprised 60 Vbeta and 13 Jbeta primers. The repertoire was sequenced with immunoSEQ multiplex PCR; TCRdb's copy has only in-frame clones and lacks some. Of approximately 44,000 clones in the sample, roughly 80% were seen once. This receptor was identified in a man between 50 and 59 years old in good health and CMV-seronegative. The chain is built from TRBV7-8 and TRBJ1-2, with D unresolved. The material sequenced was PBMCs. This CDR3 is CASSLYREPLYGYTF. The CDR3 DNA reads as TGTGCCAGCAGCTTGTACCGGGAACCCCTCTATGGCTACACCTTC.